Sequencing of this T cell receptor beta chain was carried out in a study of blood T cell repertoires in COVID-19. Looking at the study overall: From the United States, Italy and Spain came samples of acute and convalescent COVID-19.

Participants came from fewer than 25 US areas, aged about 18 to 89 years. What the recovered Cohort 3 donors had was two negative PCRs, clearance, or symptom resolution. The CDR3 totals 14 residues. V lost 6 bases and J lost 4, with 18 bases in between. Germline CDR1 and CDR2: SQVTM and ANQGSEA. In the original workflow: Reference gene primers were amplified, and this amplification served to estimate nucleated cell counts. Using immunoSEQ multiplex PCR, the repertoire was profiled, and TCRdb retains in-frame clones only, with some absent. Clone size and V and J calls were adopted from that table, with D and trimming inferred from the DNA. The sample consists of roughly 300,000 clones, roughly 90% of them appearing once.

V gene TRBV29-1 combines with J gene TRBJ1-2; D might be TRBD1 (6 bases). This clonotype was sampled from a woman in her thirties who had recovered from COVID-19. The sample comprised PBMCs or T cells enriched from blood (not recorded which). CDR3 DNA sequence: TGCAGCGTACACGCCCGGGACACGGGCTATGGCTACACCTTC. Amino acids: CSVHARDTGYGYTF. The variable domain in full, completed from reference TRBV29-1 and TRBJ1-2, reads SAVISQKPSRDICQRGTSLTIQCQVDSQVTMMFWYRQQPGQSLTLIATANQGSEATYESGFVIDKFPISRPNLTFSTLTVSNMSPEDSSIYLCSVHARDTGYGYTFGSGTRLTVV.